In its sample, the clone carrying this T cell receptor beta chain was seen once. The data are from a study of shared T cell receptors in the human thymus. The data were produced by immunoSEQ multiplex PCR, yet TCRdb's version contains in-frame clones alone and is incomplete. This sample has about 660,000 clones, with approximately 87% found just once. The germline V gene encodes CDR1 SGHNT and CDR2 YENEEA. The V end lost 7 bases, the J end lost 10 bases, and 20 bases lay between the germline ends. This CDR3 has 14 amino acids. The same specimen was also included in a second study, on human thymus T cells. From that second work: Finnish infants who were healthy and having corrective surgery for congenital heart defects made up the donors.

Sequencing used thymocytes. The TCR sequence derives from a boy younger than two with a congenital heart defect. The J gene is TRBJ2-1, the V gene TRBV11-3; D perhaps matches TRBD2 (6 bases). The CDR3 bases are TGTGCCAGCAACCGGGGGACTCCTTCCAGGGAGCAGTTCTTC. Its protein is CASNRGTPSREQFF.